These 14 T cell receptor beta chains came from one sample sequenced in a study of early T cells in non-severe SARS-CoV-2 infection. One entry per CDR3 protein, called by TCRdb with MiXCR from the 5' RACE reads. The data hold roughly 93,000 distinct CDR3 sequences, with roughly 15% observed a single time. Sample: whole blood. These TCRs come from an adult who was a healthcare worker with PCR-confirmed SARS-CoV-2 infection or an uninfected control (not recorded which).

This clonotype was picked up many times. This chain connects TRBV6-5 to TRBJ1-5; perhaps TRBD1 as D (6 bases). Trimming removed 4 bases from V and 7 bases from J, with 20 bases in between. Germline V gives CDR1 MNHEY, CDR2 SVGAGI. CDR3 length: 16 residues. The CDR3 spells CASSLTPLGGNQPQHF. In nucleotides, the CDR3 is TGTGCCAGCAGTTTAACCCCACTAGGGGGGAACCAGCCCCAGCATTTT.

This clonotype was observed a handful of times. The chain joins TRBV20-1 to TRBJ2-1, with a weak D call TRBD1 (5 bases). The CDR3 has 15 residues. Germline V gives CDR1 DFQATT, CDR2 SNEGSKA (reference sequence). With 4 bases removed from V and 1 base from J, the gap between germline ends came to 14 bases. This CDR3 reads CSAMLGVRSYNEQFF. The CDR3 bases are TGCAGTGCTATGTTAGGGGTGCGGTCCTACAATGAGCAGTTCTTC.

The V call is TRBV19, the J call TRBJ2-3; D is possibly TRBD1 or TRBD2 (5 bases each). The CDR3 is 15 amino acids. CDR1 and CDR2 from the germline V gene are LNHDA and SQIVND (reference sequence). Trimming pared 6 bases from V and 0 bases from J, leaving 13 bases between. CDR3 region: CASSRLGTSTDTQYF. DNA for the CDR3: TGTGCCAGTAGCCGTCTCGGGACGAGCACAGATACGCAGTATTTT.

The chain has TRBV6-2 or TRBV6-3 and TRBJ1-2; TRBD1 matches 7 bases. Germline V gene sequence: CDR1 MNHEY, CDR2 SVGEGT. V was pared by 2 bases and J by 3 bases, with 3 bases of the junction left unmatched. The CDR3 extends over 14 amino acids. For the CDR3, the DNA is TGTGCCAGCAGTTACAGGGACAGACACTATGGCTACACCTTC. Protein sequence: CASSYRDRHYGYTF.

This clonotype was seen more than once but under ten times. The gene calls are TRBV11-1 and TRBJ2-5, with 7 bases identical to TRBD1. V trimming: 4 bases; J trimming: 5 bases; junction bases outside the gene matches: 7. The CDR3 totals 14 residues. CDR1 and CDR2 from the germline V gene are SGHAT and FQDESV (reference sequence). The CDR3 here is CASSSETGMETQYF. The CDR3 nucleotides are TGTGCCAGCAGCTCCGAGACAGGGATGGAGACCCAGTACTTC.

This clonotype was recorded a few times. V usage is TRBV6-6 and J usage is TRBJ2-5, with TRBD2 identical over 10 bases. This CDR3 has 15 amino acids. V gave up 5 bases and J gave up 4 bases; unmatched junction bases: 7. Germline V gene sequence: CDR1 MNHNY, CDR2 SVGAGI (reference sequence). Here the CDR3 reads CASSDSGGMLETQYF. For the CDR3, the DNA is TGTGCCAGCAGTGATAGCGGGGGGATGCTAGAGACCCAGTACTTC.

Ten or more counts support this clonotype. An end of the junction does not agree with germline; a read error may underlie this. As DNA, the CDR3 is TGTGCCAGCAGCCGCGGACGGTCCTCTGAAAACACCATATATTTT. Translated, it gives CASSRGRSSENTIYF. The rearrangement uses TRBV12-3 or TRBV12-4 and TRBJ1-3; D uncertain. CDR3 length equals 15 residues.

This clonotype was seen repeatedly, ten times or more. The CDR3 reads CSALGRGSTDTQYF. The CDR3 DNA reads as TGCAGTGCCCTTGGTAGGGGAAGCACAGATACGCAGTATTTT. The J gene is TRBJ2-3, the V gene TRBV20-1, with TRBD1 as a possible D gene (5 bases). This CDR3 has 14 amino acids. The V end was cut by 6 bases, the J end by 0 bases, with 13 bases between. Germline CDR1 and CDR2: DFQATT and SNEGSKA (reference sequence).

Comments on this clonotype: At one end the junction does not follow the germline gene, possibly because of a read error. The rearrangement links TRBV7-9 to TRBJ2-2; D remains unclear. The CDR3 length is 14 residues. Germline V gene sequence: CDR1 SEHNR, CDR2 FQNEAQ (reference sequence). The CDR3 coding sequence is TGTGCCAGCGGCTTAGTGGCAGGCACCGGGGAGCTGTTTTTT. Protein: CASGLVAGTGELFF.

The CDR3 loop reads CSASPAGSETQYF. The DNA of the CDR3 is TGCAGTGCTAGTCCAGCGGGGTCAGAGACCCAGTACTTC. The V call is TRBV20-1, the J call TRBJ2-5, with 7 positions matching TRBD2. This CDR3 is built from 13 residues. The germline gives CDR1 DFQATT, CDR2 SNEGSKA (reference sequence). Trimming took 3 bases from V and 4 from J; bases not matched to a gene: 5.

The CDR3 loop reads CSARAGNQPQHF. The CDR3 DNA reads as TGCAGTGCCAGGGCAGGCAATCAGCCCCAGCATTTT. The chain is built from TRBV20-1 and TRBJ1-5, with D perhaps matching TRBD1 (5 bases). V was shortened by 6 bases and J by 2 bases, with 8 bases between the two germline ends. CDR3 length: 12 residues. From germline, CDR1 is DFQATT and CDR2 SNEGSKA (reference sequence).

This clonotype was found a few times. The rearrangement joins TRBV12-5 to TRBJ2-1; TRBD2 aligns across 8 bases. The V segment lost 7 bases and the J segment 5 bases; nucleotides outside the gene matches: 13. Germline CDR1 reads LGHNT; CDR2 reads FRNRAP. The CDR3 runs to 16 residues. The CDR3 DNA follows: TGTGCTAGTGCCATGCGGCGGGGGGCAGGGAACAATGAGCAGTTCTTC. Encoded protein: CASAMRRGAGNNEQFF. Full variable domain (outside the CDR3, taken from reference TRBV12-5 and TRBJ2-1): DARVTQTPRHKVTEMGQEVTMRCQPILGHNTVFWYRQTMMQGLELLAYFRNRAPLDDSGMPKDRFSAEMPDATLATLKIQPSEPRDSAVYFCASAMRRGAGNNEQFFGPGTRLTVL.

This clonotype turned up a few times. The rearrangement uses TRBV6-2 or TRBV6-3 and TRBJ1-1; 12 bases agree with TRBD1. V was pared by 2 bases and J by 1 base, with 5 bases of the junction left unmatched. Looked up from germline, CDR1 is MNHEY and CDR2 is SVGEGT. The CDR3 consists of 17 residues. In nucleotides, the CDR3 is TGTGCCAGCAGTTACGGGGACAGGGGGCTTTCGAACACTGAAGCTTTCTTT. Protein product: CASSYGDRGLSNTEAFF.

V and J are TRBV5-1 and TRBJ1-2; 7 bases align to TRBD1. With 2 bases clipped from V and 2 bases from J, the junction kept 6 bases outside the gene matches. CDR1 and CDR2 from the germline V gene are SGHRS and YFSETQ. The CDR3 covers 15 residues. In DNA, the CDR3 is TGCGCCAGCAGCTTTCTCGACAGGGCAAACTATGGCTACACCTTC. It encodes CASSFLDRANYGYTF.